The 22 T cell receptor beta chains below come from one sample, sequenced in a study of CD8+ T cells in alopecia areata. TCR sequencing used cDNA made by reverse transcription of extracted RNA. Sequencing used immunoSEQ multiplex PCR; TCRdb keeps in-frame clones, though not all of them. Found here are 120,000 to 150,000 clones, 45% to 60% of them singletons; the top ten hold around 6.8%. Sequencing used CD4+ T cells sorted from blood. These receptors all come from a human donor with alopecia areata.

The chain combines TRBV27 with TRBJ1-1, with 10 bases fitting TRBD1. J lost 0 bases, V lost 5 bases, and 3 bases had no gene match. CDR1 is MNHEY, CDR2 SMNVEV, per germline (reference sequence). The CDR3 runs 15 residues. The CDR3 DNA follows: TGTGCCAGCAGTCCCGGGACAGGGGTGAACACTGAAGCTTTCTTT. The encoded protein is CASSPGTGVNTEAFF.

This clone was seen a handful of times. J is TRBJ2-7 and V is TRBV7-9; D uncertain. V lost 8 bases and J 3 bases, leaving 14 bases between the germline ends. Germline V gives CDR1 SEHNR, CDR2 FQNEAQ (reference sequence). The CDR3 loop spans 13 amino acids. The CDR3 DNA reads TGTGCCAGCGTGAAAGACGTACACTACGAGCAGTACTTC. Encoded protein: CASVKDVHYEQYF. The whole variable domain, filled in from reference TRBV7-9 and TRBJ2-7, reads DTGVSQNPRHKITKRGQNVTFRCDPISEHNRLYWYRQTLGQGPEFLTYFQNEAQLEKSRLLSDRFSAERPKGSFSTLEIQRTEQGDSAMYLCASVKDVHYEQYFGPGTRLTVT.

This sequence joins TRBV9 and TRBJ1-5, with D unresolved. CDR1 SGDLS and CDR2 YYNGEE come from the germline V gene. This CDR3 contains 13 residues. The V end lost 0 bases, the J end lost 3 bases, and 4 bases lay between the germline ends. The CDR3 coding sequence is TGTGCCAGCAGCGTAGGTTACAATCAGCCCCAGCATTTT. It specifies CASSVGYNQPQHF.

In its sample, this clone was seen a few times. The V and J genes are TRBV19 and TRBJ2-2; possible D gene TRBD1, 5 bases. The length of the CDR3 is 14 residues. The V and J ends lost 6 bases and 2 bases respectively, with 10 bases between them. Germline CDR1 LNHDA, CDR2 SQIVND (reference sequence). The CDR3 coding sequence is TGTGCCAGTAGGCTCGACAGTAACACCGGGGAGCTGTTTTTT. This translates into CASRLDSNTGELFF.

The CDR3 DNA reads as TGTGCCTGGACGACAGGGAGAAGGTATGGCTACACCTTC. Protein product: CAWTTGRRYGYTF. V gene TRBV30 combines with J gene TRBJ1-2; the match to TRBD1 covers 7 bases. V was clipped by 4 bases and J by 5 bases; unmatched bases: 7. The CDR3 has 13 amino acids. Germline-derived CDR1 and CDR2 are GTSNPN and SVGIG (reference sequence).

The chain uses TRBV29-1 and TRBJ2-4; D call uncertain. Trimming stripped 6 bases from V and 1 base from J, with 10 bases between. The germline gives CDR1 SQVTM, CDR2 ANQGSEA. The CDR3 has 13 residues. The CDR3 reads CSVQFTAKNIQYF. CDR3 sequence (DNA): TGCAGCGTCCAGTTTACGGCCAAAAACATTCAGTACTTC.

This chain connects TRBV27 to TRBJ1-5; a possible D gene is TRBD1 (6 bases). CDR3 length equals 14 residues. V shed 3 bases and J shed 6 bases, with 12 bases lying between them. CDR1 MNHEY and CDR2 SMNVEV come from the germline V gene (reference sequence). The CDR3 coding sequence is TGTGCCAGCAGTTTCAGGGGCCAAGGTCAGCCCCAGCATTTT. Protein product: CASSFRGQGQPQHF.

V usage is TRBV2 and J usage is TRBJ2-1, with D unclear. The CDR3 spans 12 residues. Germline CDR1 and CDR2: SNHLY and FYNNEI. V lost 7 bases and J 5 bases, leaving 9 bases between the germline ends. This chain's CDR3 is CASTGLNNEQFF. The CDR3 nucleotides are TGTGCCAGCACCGGGCTCAACAATGAGCAGTTCTTC.

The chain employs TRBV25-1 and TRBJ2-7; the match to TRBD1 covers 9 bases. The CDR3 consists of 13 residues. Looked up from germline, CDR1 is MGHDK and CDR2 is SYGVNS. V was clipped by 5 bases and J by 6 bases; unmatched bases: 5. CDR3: CASSHVQGAEQYF. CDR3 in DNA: TGTGCCAGCAGTCACGTACAGGGGGCCGAGCAGTACTTC.

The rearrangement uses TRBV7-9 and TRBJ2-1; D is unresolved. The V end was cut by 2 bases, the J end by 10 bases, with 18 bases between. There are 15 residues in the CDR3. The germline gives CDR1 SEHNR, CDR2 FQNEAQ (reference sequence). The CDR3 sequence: CASSLMDAGAREQFF. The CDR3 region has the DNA TGTGCCAGCAGCTTAATGGACGCTGGCGCACGAGAGCAGTTCTTC.

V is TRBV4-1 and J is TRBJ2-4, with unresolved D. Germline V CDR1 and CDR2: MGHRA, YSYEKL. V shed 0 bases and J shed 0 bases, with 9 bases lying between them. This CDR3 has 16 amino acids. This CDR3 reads CASSQDRRTAKNIQYF. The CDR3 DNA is TGCGCCAGCAGCCAAGATAGGCGGACAGCCAAAAACATTCAGTACTTC.

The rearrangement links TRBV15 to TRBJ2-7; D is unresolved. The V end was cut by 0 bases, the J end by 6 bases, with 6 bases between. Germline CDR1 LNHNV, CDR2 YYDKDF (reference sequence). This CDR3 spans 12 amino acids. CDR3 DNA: TGTGCCACCAGCAGAGATCGGACCGAGCAGTACTTC. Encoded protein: CATSRDRTEQYF.

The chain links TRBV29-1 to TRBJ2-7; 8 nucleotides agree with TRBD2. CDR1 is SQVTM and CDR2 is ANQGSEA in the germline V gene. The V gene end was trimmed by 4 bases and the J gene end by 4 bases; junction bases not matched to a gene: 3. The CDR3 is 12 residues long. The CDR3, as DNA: TGCAGCGTTGGGGCTAGCGGGTACGAGCAGTACTTC. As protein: CSVGASGYEQYF.

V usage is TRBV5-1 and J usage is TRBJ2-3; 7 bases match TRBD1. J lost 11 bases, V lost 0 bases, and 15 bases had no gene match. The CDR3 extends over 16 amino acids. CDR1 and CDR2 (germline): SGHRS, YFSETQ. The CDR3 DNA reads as TGCGCCAGCAGCTTGGTCCGGGACAGAAGGCGATACGGGCAGTATTTT. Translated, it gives CASSLVRDRRRYGQYF.

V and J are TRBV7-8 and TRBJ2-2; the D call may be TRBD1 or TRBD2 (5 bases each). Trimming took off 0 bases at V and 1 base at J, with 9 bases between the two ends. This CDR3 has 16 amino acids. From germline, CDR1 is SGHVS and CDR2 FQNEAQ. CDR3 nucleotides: TGTGCCAGCAGCTTAGCCGGGACCGAGAACACCGGGGAGCTGTTTTTT. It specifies CASSLAGTENTGELFF.

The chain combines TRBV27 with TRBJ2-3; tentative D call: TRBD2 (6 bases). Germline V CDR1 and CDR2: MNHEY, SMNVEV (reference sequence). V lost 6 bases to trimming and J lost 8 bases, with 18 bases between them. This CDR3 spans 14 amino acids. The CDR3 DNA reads TGTGCCAGCAGGCGGCCGGGACTGGGGATTACGCAGTATTTT. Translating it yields CASRRPGLGITQYF.

The DNA for the CDR3 is TGCGCCAGCAGCTTGGCCTTGGCTGTGGACTACGAGCAGTACTTC. Protein sequence: CASSLALAVDYEQYF. The rearrangement links TRBV5-1 to TRBJ2-7; D is ambiguous. V shed 0 bases and J shed 3 bases, with 13 bases lying between them. CDR3 length: 15 amino acids. Germline loops: CDR1 SGHRS, CDR2 YFSETQ.

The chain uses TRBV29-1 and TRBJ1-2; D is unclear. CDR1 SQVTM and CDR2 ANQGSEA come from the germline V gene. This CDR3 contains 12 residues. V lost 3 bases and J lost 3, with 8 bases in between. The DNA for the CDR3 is TGCAGCGTTGATCTCCAGCACTATGGCTACACCTTC. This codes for CSVDLQHYGYTF.

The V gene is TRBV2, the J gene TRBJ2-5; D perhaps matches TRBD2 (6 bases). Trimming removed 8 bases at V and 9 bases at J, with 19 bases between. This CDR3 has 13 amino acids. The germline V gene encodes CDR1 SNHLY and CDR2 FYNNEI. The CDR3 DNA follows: TGTGCCAGCTCGGGGGACCGGGAGAGACCCCAGTACTTC. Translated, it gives CASSGDRERPQYF.

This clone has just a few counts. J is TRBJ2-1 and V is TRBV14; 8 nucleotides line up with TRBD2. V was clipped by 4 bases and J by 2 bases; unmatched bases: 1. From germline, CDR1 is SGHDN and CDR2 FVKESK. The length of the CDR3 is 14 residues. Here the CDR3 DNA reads TGTGCCAGCAGCCTCGGGAGGGCCTACAATGAGCAGTTCTTC. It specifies CASSLGRAYNEQFF.

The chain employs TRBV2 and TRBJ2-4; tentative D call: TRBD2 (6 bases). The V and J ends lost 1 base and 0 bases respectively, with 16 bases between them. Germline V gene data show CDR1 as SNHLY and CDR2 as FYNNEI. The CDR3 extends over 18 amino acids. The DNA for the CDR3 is TGTGCCAGCAGTGAAGAAGGAGGAGGGCTACTAGCCAAAAACATTCAGTACTTC. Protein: CASSEEGGGLLAKNIQYF.

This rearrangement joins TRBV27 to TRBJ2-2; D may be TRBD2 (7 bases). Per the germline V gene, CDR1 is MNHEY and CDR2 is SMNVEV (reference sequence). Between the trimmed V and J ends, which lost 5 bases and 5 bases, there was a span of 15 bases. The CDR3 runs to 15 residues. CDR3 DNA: TGTGCCAGCAGTAAGGAGGGGGGGCTTACCGGGGAGCTGTTTTTT. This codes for CASSKEGGLTGELFF.